Presented here are 25 T cell receptor beta chains from one specimen sequenced in a study of human T cells and chemical hapten exposure. TCRdb redid the calling of the RACE reads with MiXCR, one entry per CDR3 protein. The table includes fewer than 200,000 distinct CDR3 sequences, 20% to 25% detected once. Stated time point: patch test 1, 2 weeks after DPC sensitization. The treatment here: therapeutic diphenylcyclopropenone sensitization with weekly scalp DPC. The sample consisted of whole blood, taken in connection with sensitization to the hapten diphenylcyclopropenone (DPC). These TCRs come from a woman aged 45 to 65 with alopecia areata. Some clones in this sample may be carry-over from other donors' samples.

This clonotype was found a few times. The J gene is TRBJ2-1, the V gene TRBV29-1, with D possibly being TRBD1 (6 bases). V dropped 7 bases and J dropped 4 bases, with 14 bases sitting between them. The germline V gene has CDR1 SQVTM and CDR2 ANQGSEA. This CDR3 comprises 13 residues. The CDR3 region is CSGLLRGYNEQFF. The CDR3 DNA reads TGCAGCGGTCTGTTGAGGGGGTACAATGAGCAGTTCTTC.

The chain is built from TRBV20-1 and TRBJ2-1, with D possibly matching TRBD1 (6 bases). V was shortened by 6 bases and J by 0 bases, with 12 bases between the two germline ends. Germline V gene sequence: CDR1 DFQATT, CDR2 SNEGSKA (reference sequence). This CDR3 contains 14 residues. CDR3 nucleotides: TGCAGTGCACTGGACAGAATCTCCTACAATGAGCAGTTCTTC. It yields the protein CSALDRISYNEQFF.

This clonotype occurred a few times. The DNA of the CDR3 is TGCGCCAGCAGCTTGGAAGAGTATGTGGTAGGGGATCAGCCCCAGCATTTT. Translating it yields CASSLEEYVVGDQPQHF. The J gene is TRBJ1-5, the V gene TRBV5-1; possibly TRBD1 for D (5 bases). Per germline, CDR1 SGHRS and CDR2 YFSETQ. CDR3 length: 17 amino acids. Trimming stripped 0 bases from V and 5 bases from J, with 18 bases between.

This chain uses TRBV19 with TRBJ2-1, with D possibly TRBD2 on 5 matching bases. The CDR3 has 15 amino acids. Trimming pared 10 bases from V and 4 bases from J, leaving 20 bases between. CDR1 is LNHDA, CDR2 SQIVND, per germline (reference sequence). The CDR3 region is CATSRNAGAYNEQFF. CDR3 sequence (DNA): TGTGCCACCTCTCGGAACGCGGGTGCTTACAATGAGCAGTTCTTC.

This clonotype was detected once. This chain connects TRBV23-1 to TRBJ2-5; possibly TRBD1 for D (6 bases). TRBV23-1 is an ORF, with its function uncertain. Between the trimmed V and J ends, which lost 0 bases and 6 bases, there was a span of 14 bases. The CDR3 covers 15 residues. Here the CDR3 reads CASSQSWQGKQTQYF. As DNA, the CDR3 is TGCGCCAGCAGTCAATCCTGGCAGGGGAAGCAGACCCAGTACTTC.

There are many counts of this clonotype. The gene calls are TRBV5-8 and TRBJ1-5, with D maybe TRBD1 (5 bases). Germline lookup yields CDR1 SGHTS and CDR2 YDEGEE. V lost 3 bases and J lost 1, with 8 bases in between. The CDR3 loop spans 14 amino acids. The CDR3 reads CASSYGQSNQPQHF. The CDR3 DNA reads TGTGCCAGCAGCTACGGACAAAGCAATCAGCCCCAGCATTTT.

The chain employs TRBV5-1 and TRBJ2-2; D may be TRBD2 (5 bases). The CDR3 is 16 amino acids. The germline V gene has CDR1 SGHRS and CDR2 YFSETQ. Trimming removed 4 bases at V and 0 bases at J, with 13 bases between. As DNA, the CDR3 is TGCGCCAGCAGCCCGGTGTCTAGCCCGAACACCGGGGAGCTGTTTTTT. This sequence encodes CASSPVSSPNTGELFF.

This clonotype was seen only a few times. The chain has TRBV5-1 and TRBJ2-1; 10 nucleotides align to TRBD2. The CDR3 covers 15 residues. Germline V CDR1 and CDR2: SGHRS, YFSETQ. The V gene end was trimmed by 7 bases and the J gene end by 0 bases; junction bases not matched to a gene: 4. CDR3 coding DNA: TGCGCCAGCGGACTAGCGGAAAGCTCCTACAATGAGCAGTTCTTC. This translates into CASGLAESSYNEQFF.

The V call is TRBV24-1, the J call TRBJ2-1; maybe TRBD2 (6 bases). Germline CDR1 reads KGHDR; CDR2 reads SFDVKD. The CDR3 has 15 amino acids. The germline V and J ends were trimmed by 3 bases and 2 bases, with 10 bases remaining between them. The CDR3 DNA reads TGTGCCACCAGTGATGGGCTAGCGCCCTACAATGAGCAGTTCTTC. This sequence encodes CATSDGLAPYNEQFF.

The rearrangement uses TRBV20-1 and TRBJ1-1; tentative D call: TRBD1 (5 bases). Trimming shortened V by 5 bases and J by 4 bases, and 20 bases separated the two germline ends. Germline-derived CDR1 and CDR2 are DFQATT and SNEGSKA (reference sequence). This CDR3 region has 15 residues. This CDR3 reads CSAPVGIVRGTEAFF. As DNA, the CDR3 is TGCAGTGCTCCCGTGGGTATCGTAAGGGGCACTGAAGCTTTCTTT.

V gene TRBV12-3 or TRBV12-4 combines with J gene TRBJ2-3; 8 nucleotides match TRBD2. With V trimmed by 3 bases and J by 0 bases, 2 bases remained unmatched. This CDR3 region has 15 residues. This CDR3 is CASSFLAGSTDTQYF. The CDR3 region has the DNA TGTGCCAGCAGTTTTCTAGCGGGTAGCACAGATACGCAGTATTTT.

The V gene is TRBV6-5, the J gene TRBJ1-6; 8 nucleotides agree with TRBD1. Trimming cost V 6 bases and J 8 bases; bases outside gene matches: 6. CDR3 size: 14 residues. Germline V CDR1 and CDR2: MNHEY, SVGAGI. CDR3 residues: CASRFDRGDSPLHF. For the CDR3, the DNA is TGTGCCAGCAGGTTCGACAGGGGCGATTCACCCCTCCACTTT.

The V call is TRBV6-5, the J call TRBJ1-1; D unclear. CDR1 and CDR2 (germline): MNHEY, SVGAGI. V lost 0 bases, J lost 2 bases, and 10 bases lay in between. The CDR3 sequence is 15 residues long. The CDR3 reads CASSYSRGGNTEAFF. The CDR3, as DNA: TGTGCCAGCAGTTACTCCCGGGGTGGAAACACTGAAGCTTTCTTT.

This clonotype was counted only a few times. The chain couples TRBV29-1 to TRBJ1-1; the match to TRBD1 covers 7 bases. The CDR3 is made up of 15 amino acids. V shed 3 bases, J shed 1 base, and the junction held 8 bases outside the gene matches. Germline CDR1 is SQVTM and CDR2 is ANQGSEA. The CDR3 sequence: CSVEEGAWENTEAFF. The CDR3 coding sequence is TGCAGCGTTGAGGAGGGGGCTTGGGAGAACACTGAAGCTTTCTTT.

This clonotype was detected many times. The rearrangement links TRBV5-1 to TRBJ2-5; 12 bases align to TRBD2. Unmatched junction bases numbered 2, after V lost 4 bases and J lost 4 bases. CDR1 is SGHRS, CDR2 YFSETQ, per germline. There are 14 residues in the CDR3. Here the CDR3 reads CASSAGLAGETQYF. The CDR3 region has the DNA TGCGCCAGCAGCGCGGGACTAGCGGGAGAGACCCAGTACTTC.

J is TRBJ1-1 and V is TRBV6-5; TRBD1 agrees at 9 bases. This CDR3 has 14 residues. V was clipped by 6 bases and J by 4 bases; unmatched bases: 6. Germline CDR1 MNHEY, CDR2 SVGAGI. This chain's CDR3 is CASSPGDRVTEAFF. The DNA for the CDR3 is TGTGCCAGCAGCCCCGGGGACAGGGTCACTGAAGCTTTCTTT.

The rearrangement links TRBV5-1 to TRBJ2-7; TRBD2 matches at 9 bases. Germline CDR1 is SGHRS and CDR2 is YFSETQ. This CDR3 comprises 14 residues. The V segment lost 5 bases and the J segment 0 bases; nucleotides outside the gene matches: 3. CDR3 sequence: CASRASGASYEQYF. CDR3 nucleotides: TGCGCCAGCAGAGCTAGCGGGGCCTCCTACGAGCAGTACTTC.

The sample holds a few counts of this clonotype. The chain uses TRBV6-1 and TRBJ2-1, with 11 nucleotides matching TRBD2. Unmatched junction bases numbered 8, after V lost 7 bases and J lost 6 bases. Germline values: CDR1 MNHNS, CDR2 SASEGT. The CDR3 has 15 residues. The CDR3 DNA reads as TGTGCCAGCACCATAGCGGGAGGGAGTTCCAATGAGCAGTTCTTC. Its translation is CASTIAGGSSNEQFF.

The V gene is TRBV20-1, the J gene TRBJ2-1, with D possibly being TRBD2 (6 bases). Germline V gene data show CDR1 as DFQATT and CDR2 as SNEGSKA (reference sequence). The CDR3 has 13 amino acids. V lost 4 bases, J lost 3 bases, and 10 bases lay in between. The CDR3 here is CSATLADYNEQFF. The CDR3 coding sequence is TGCAGTGCTACCTTAGCGGACTACAATGAGCAGTTCTTC.

The rearrangement links TRBV5-1 to TRBJ1-1; D not resolved. The CDR3 loop spans 14 amino acids. Germline CDR1 reads SGHRS; CDR2 reads YFSETQ. Deletions cut 6 bases from V and 3 bases from J, with 15 bases between. The CDR3 DNA sequence: TGCGCCAGCATGAGGTCGGCAGGAGACACTGAAGCTTTCTTT. It yields the protein CASMRSAGDTEAFF.

The chain combines TRBV20-1 with TRBJ2-3, with D maybe TRBD1 (5 bases). The CDR3 sequence is 14 residues long. V shed 7 bases and J shed 2 bases, with 16 bases lying between them. Germline loops: CDR1 DFQATT, CDR2 SNEGSKA (reference sequence). The CDR3 sequence is CSVPRAGSTDTQYF. In nucleotides, the CDR3 is TGCAGTGTTCCCAGGGCAGGTTCCACAGATACGCAGTATTTT.

The chain combines TRBV5-1 with TRBJ1-4, with 9 bases fitting TRBD1. Trimming cost V 4 bases and J 7 bases; bases outside gene matches: 8. This CDR3 contains 15 residues. Germline loops: CDR1 SGHRS, CDR2 YFSETQ. CDR3 DNA: TGCGCCAGCAGCCTCGGGACAGGGATTGCTGAAAAACTGTTTTTT. The encoded protein is CASSLGTGIAEKLFF.

The rearrangement joins TRBV5-1 to TRBJ2-5, with D hard to call. Trimming removed 0 bases from V and 4 bases from J, with 16 bases in between. Germline-derived CDR1 and CDR2 are SGHRS and YFSETQ. This CDR3 comprises 16 residues. The CDR3, as DNA: TGCGCCAGCAGCTTGGGCGGCGGAACCAAGGGAGAGACCCAGTACTTC. Protein product: CASSLGGGTKGETQYF.

This clonotype came up a few times. V usage is TRBV5-1 and J usage is TRBJ2-4; TRBD1 agrees at 8 bases. V shed 5 bases and J 2 bases; nucleotides not matched to a gene: 6. The CDR3 length is 15 residues. CDR1 is SGHRS and CDR2 is YFSETQ in the germline V gene. CDR3: CASREQGVPKNIQYF. For the CDR3, the DNA is TGCGCCAGCAGGGAACAGGGGGTGCCCAAAAACATTCAGTACTTC.

The V gene is TRBV6-4, the J gene TRBJ2-1, with 7 bases matching TRBD2. This CDR3 is 15 amino acids long. CDR1 and CDR2 (germline): MRHNA, SNTAGT. J gave up 3 bases and V 5 bases, and 7 bases lay outside the gene matches. In DNA form, the CDR3 reads TGTGCCAGCAGTAACGAAGCGGGACGCTACAATGAGCAGTTCTTC. It encodes CASSNEAGRYNEQFF.